One and the same sample provided the 8 T cell receptor beta chains below, sequenced in a study of blood T cell repertoires in COVID-19. The protocol was immunoSEQ multiplex PCR, while the TCRdb copy is restricted to in-frame clones and leaves out a portion. This table has 100,000 to 150,000 clones, 65% to 90% appearing once. Sequencing was carried out using peripheral blood. Receptor source: a man older than 75 with active or convalescent COVID-19.

The rearrangement joins TRBV18 to TRBJ2-5; 8 bases match TRBD2. Germline CDR1 reads KGHSH; CDR2 reads LQKENI. The junction had 7 bases not matched to a gene; V was cut back by 6 bases and J by 4 bases. The CDR3 has 14 residues. CDR3 DNA: TGTGCCAGCTCGCCGGGGGGGCCCCCAGAGACCCAGTACTTC. It is translated as CASSPGGPPETQYF.

V gene TRBV6-5 combines with J gene TRBJ1-5, with D possibly TRBD1 on 6 matching bases. Trimming removed 6 bases at V and 0 bases at J, with 12 bases between. The CDR3 sequence is 15 residues long. The germline CDR1 and CDR2 sequences are MNHEY and SVGAGI. CDR3 sequence: CASSPGTFSNQPQHF. The CDR3 DNA follows: TGTGCCAGCAGCCCCGGGACATTTAGCAATCAGCCCCAGCATTTT.

The rearrangement links TRBV7-6 to TRBJ1-2; D ambiguous. V lost 0 bases, J lost 3 bases, and 14 bases lay in between. The germline CDR1 and CDR2 sequences are SGHVS and FNYEAQ. The CDR3 loop spans 16 amino acids. The CDR3 bases are TGTGCCAGCAGCTTAGCTGCAGGAACCCCCTACTATGGCTACACCTTC. Its translation is CASSLAAGTPYYGYTF.

This rearrangement joins TRBV15 to TRBJ1-2, with D unclear. The germline V gene encodes CDR1 LNHNV and CDR2 YYDKDF (reference sequence). This CDR3 is built from 12 residues. With 3 bases removed from V and 1 base from J, the gap between germline ends came to 3 bases. This CDR3 is CATSSINYGYTF. Here the CDR3 DNA reads TGTGCCACCAGCAGTATTAACTATGGCTACACCTTC. The entire variable domain, with the rest obtained from reference TRBV15 and TRBJ1-2, is as follows: DAMVIQNPRYQVTQFGKPVTLSCSQTLNHNVMYWYQQKSSQAPKLLFHYYDKDFNNEADTPDNFQSRRPNTSFCFLDIRSPGLGDTAMYLCATSSINYGYTFGSGTRLTVV.

Comment on this clone: At one end the junction does not follow the germline gene, possibly because of a read error. V usage is TRBV27 and J usage is TRBJ2-2; 16 nucleotides align to TRBD2. This CDR3 spans 19 amino acids. Looked up from germline, CDR1 is MNHEY and CDR2 is SMNVEV (reference sequence). CDR3 DNA: TGTGCCAGCAGTCCCGGAGGGACTAGCGGGAGGGGCGCCCACCGGGGAGCTGTTTTT. It codes for CASSPGGTSGRGAHRGAVF.

The V gene is TRBV3-1 (or the pseudogene TRBV3-2), the J gene TRBJ1-6, with 9 nucleotides matching TRBD1. V dropped 2 bases and J dropped 13; count of bases not matched to a gene: 6. Per germline, CDR1 LGHDT and CDR2 YNNKEL (reference sequence). This CDR3 has 14 amino acids. The CDR3 is CASSQPDRGHPLHF. CDR3 sequence (DNA): TGTGCCAGCAGCCAACCGGACAGGGGCCATCCCCTCCACTTT.

This clone was picked up a small number of times. The gene calls are TRBV7-2 and TRBJ1-5; 8 nucleotides align to TRBD1. The CDR3 has 15 residues. V dropped 4 bases and J dropped 3; count of bases not matched to a gene: 5. Germline-derived CDR1 and CDR2 are SGHTA and FQGNSA. This CDR3 is CASSYQGAINQPQHF. CDR3 nucleotides: TGTGCCAGCAGCTACCAGGGGGCAATCAATCAGCCCCAGCATTTT.

J is TRBJ1-1 and V is TRBV29-1; 8 bases are shared with TRBD1. V was pared by 4 bases and J by 4 bases, with 8 bases of the junction left unmatched. CDR3 length: 14 residues. Germline V gene lookup returns CDR1 SQVTM and CDR2 ANQGSEA. CDR3 amino acids: CSVALSTGVTEAFF. The CDR3 region has the DNA TGCAGCGTTGCCCTTTCGACAGGGGTCACTGAAGCTTTCTTT.